This TCR beta chain comes out of a study of shared clonotypes between healthy human individuals. General study results and limits: Although depth was large, rarefaction showed that sequencing of the sorted subsets was incomplete. Sampling involved blood alone; tissue repertoires likely differ.

The CDR3 totals 14 residues. The V end lost 6 bases, the J end lost 1 base, and 12 bases lay between the germline ends. Germline assignment: CDR1 SGHNT and CDR2 YYREEE (reference sequence). Memory CD4+ cells were the fraction left after CD45RA+ naive selection. Note on this clone: Antigen: not known.

Measured with immunoSEQ multiplex PCR; TCRdb has only the in-frame clones, and not every one. In the table there are 2,500,000 or so clones, around nine tenths of which are singletons. The chain uses TRBV5-4 and TRBJ2-3; D uncertain. Sequences were obtained from naive CD4+ T cells sorted from blood. Subset meaning: CD45RA+ positively selected. The receptor was derived from a man between 18 and 29 years old in good health. The CDR3 DNA is TGTGCCAGCACCGAGAGAGGTGGCACAGATACGCAGTATTTT. Protein sequence: CASTERGGTDTQYF.